The sequence of this T cell receptor (beta chain) was determined in a study of blood T cell repertoires in COVID-19. Study-level information: Samples representing acute and convalescent COVID-19 were sourced from the United States, Italy and Spain.

Germline CDR1 reads SGHDN; CDR2 reads FVKESK. The CDR3 extends over 17 amino acids. Trimming shortened V by 0 bases and J by 2 bases, and 15 bases separated the two germline ends. This table comes from immunoSEQ multiplex PCR, and its TCRdb copy is limited to in-frame clones, with some not included. The sample carries under 130,000 clones, under 90% recorded once. The chain carries TRBV14 and TRBJ2-3; D is perhaps TRBD2 (6 bases). Sequencing was performed on peripheral blood. The source of this sequence is a man older than 75 with acute or convalescent COVID-19. CDR3 sequence (DNA): TGTGCCAGCAGCCAAGATTGGGGACTCTCGACCACAGATACGCAGTATTTT. Its translation is CASSQDWGLSTTDTQYF.